This TCR beta chain was retrieved from a study of early T cells in non-severe SARS-CoV-2 infection. As for the study in general: The authors sequenced bulk RNA from unsorted whole blood, leaving chains unpaired. Study-wide results and limits: There was a bias toward anti-spike CD8 responses in VDJdb matching, which missed private and CD4 specificities.

About this clonotype: Antigen: not known.

Germline lookup yields CDR1 LNHDA and CDR2 SQIVND (reference sequence). CDR3 length equals 13 residues. V lost 5 bases, J lost 4 bases, and 5 bases stayed unmatched. Attachment of unique molecular identifiers to individual cDNA molecules was performed. TCRdb re-analysed the 5' RACE reads in MiXCR, keeping a single row per CDR3 protein. The data contain approximately 45,000 distinct CDR3 sequences, under 13% of them singletons. The material sequenced was whole blood. The V call is TRBV19, the J call TRBJ2-7; TRBD1 matches 7 bases. The sequence came from an adult who was a healthcare worker with PCR-confirmed SARS-CoV-2 infection or an uninfected control (not recorded which). CDR3 sequence: CASSRQGEYEQYF. The CDR3 nucleotides are TGTGCCAGTAGTCGGCAGGGGGAATACGAGCAGTACTTC. Complete variable domain (other parts from reference TRBV19 and TRBJ2-7): DGGITQSPKYLFRKEGQNVTLSCEQNLNHDAMYWYRQDPGQGLRLIYYSQIVNDFQKGDIAEGYSVSREKKESFPLTVTSAQKNPTAFYLCASSRQGEYEQYFGPGTRLTVT.